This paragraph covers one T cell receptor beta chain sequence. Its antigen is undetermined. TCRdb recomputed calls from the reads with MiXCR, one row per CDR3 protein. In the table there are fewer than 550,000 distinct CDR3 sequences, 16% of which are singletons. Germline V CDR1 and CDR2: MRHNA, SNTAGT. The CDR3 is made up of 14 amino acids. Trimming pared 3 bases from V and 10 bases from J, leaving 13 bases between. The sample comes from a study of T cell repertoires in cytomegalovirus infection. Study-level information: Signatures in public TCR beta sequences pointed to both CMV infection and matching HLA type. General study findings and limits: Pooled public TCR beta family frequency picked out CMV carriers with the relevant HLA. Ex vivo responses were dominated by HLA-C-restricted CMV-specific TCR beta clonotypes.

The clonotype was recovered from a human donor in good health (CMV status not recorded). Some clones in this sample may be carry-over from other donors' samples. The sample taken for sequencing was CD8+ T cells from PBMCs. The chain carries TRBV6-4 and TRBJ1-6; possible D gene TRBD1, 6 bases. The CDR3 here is CASSEWGAGSPLHF. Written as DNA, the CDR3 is TGTGCCAGCAGTGAGTGGGGGGCTGGCTCACCCCTCCACTTT.